This T cell receptor beta chain was identified in a study of cytotoxic CD8 clonotypes in ibrutinib-treated CLL. Looking at the study overall: The taking of response samples occurred after a median 12 months of treatment, with a range of 6 to 36.

Repertoires were generated with immunoSEQ multiplex PCR, while TCRdb's copy carries only in-frame clones and drops some. The table lists about 160,000 clones, approximately 80% of them singletons. The study's findings and limits: Sustained-remission and progressing patients were not sampled at matched times. A rise in clonality was seen at ibrutinib response, and a fall back toward baseline was seen at progression.

Germline V gene sequence: CDR1 LGHNT, CDR2 FRNRAP. The CDR3 runs to 17 residues. V gave up 0 bases and J gave up 1 base, with 15 bases separating them. Of note for this clone: What it recognizes is unknown.

The V gene is TRBV12-5, the J gene TRBJ1-1, with D hard to call. The sample was PBMCs, taken after 12 months of ibrutinib treatment. The TCR comes from a human donor with chronic lymphocytic leukemia. The CDR3 bases are TGTGCTAGTGGTTTGGTACTTATCCGGGGAGGGAACACTGAAGCTTTCTTT. As protein: CASGLVLIRGGNTEAFF.